This T cell receptor (beta chain) derives from a study of blood T cell repertoires in COVID-19. The wider study: PBMCs, B-cell-depleted T cells, or T cells provided the cDNA or gDNA that made up the material.

In the original processing: The assay estimated nucleated cells by amplifying reference gene primers. This table comes from immunoSEQ multiplex PCR, and its TCRdb copy is limited to in-frame clones, with some not included. The V and J calls and clone size come from that table; D and trimming were worked out from the DNA. The sample has more than 50,000 clones; 90% are singletons. Germline V gives CDR1 KGHSH, CDR2 LQKENI. Trimming pared 3 bases from V and 4 bases from J, leaving 10 bases between. The CDR3 has 15 amino acids. The chain uses TRBV18 and TRBJ1-6; D is unresolved. The specimen was peripheral blood. This TCR was sampled from a man between 60 and 75 years old with active COVID-19. The CDR3 is CASSPVQSYNSPLHF. The CDR3 nucleotides read TGTGCCAGCTCACCGGTACAGAGTTATAATTCACCCCTCCACTTT.